Following are 2 T cell receptor beta chains from one sample sequenced in a study of OX40 agonist ivuxolimab in advanced cancers. TCRdb's copy holds only in-frame clones and misses some; the assay was immunoSEQ multiplex PCR. The table includes around 63,000 clones, 80% to 90% detected once. Sequencing was performed on CD4+ or CD8+ T cells sorted from blood, taken in a trial of the OX40 agonist ivuxolimab. These receptors were collected from an adult with an advanced solid tumor such as melanoma, head and neck, liver or kidney cancer.

The V gene is TRBV5-6, the J gene TRBJ2-5; a weak D match, TRBD1 (5 bases). Trimming removed 4 bases from V and 5 bases from J, with 15 bases in between. Per germline, CDR1 SGHDT and CDR2 YYEEEE. The CDR3 runs to 14 residues. CDR3 in DNA: TGTGCCAGCAGCCTAGACAGTTACCGGGAGACCCAGTACTTC. It translates to CASSLDSYRETQYF.

This chain connects TRBV20-1 to TRBJ2-7; D is ambiguous. CDR1 is DFQATT and CDR2 is SNEGSKA in the germline V gene (reference sequence). The CDR3 is 11 residues long. V shed 5 bases and J shed 3 bases, with 8 bases lying between them. The CDR3 reads CSASPIYEQYF. CDR3 coding DNA: TGCAGTGCTTCCCCAATCTACGAGCAGTACTTC.